Sequencing of this T cell receptor (beta chain) was carried out in a study of control samples from healthy donors and cancer patients (dated by TCRdb to 2019 to 2021). Libraries were built with the immunoSEQ multiplex PCR assay. The source is immuneACCESS, and TCRdb retained only in-frame sequences with V and J called. Part of the clones is not carried over; for the studies checked, unresolved V genes explain less than half of this, and the remainder is unexplained. The sample includes about 160,000 clones, with 96% observed a single time. Together, the top ten hold over 0.9% of the sample. In regard to this clone: Its antigen remains unidentified. No base qualities exist here, and no much larger clone lies one base off it.

Input material: blood. This sequence originates from a young woman in good health.

The CDR3 is CASSVGHLNTEAFF. The nucleotide sequence is given as TGTGCCAGCAGCGTAGGGCACCTGAACACTGAAGCTTTCTTT. The chain links TRBV9 with TRBJ1-1; the D gene assignment is ambiguous. At the junction V is shortened by 0 bases and J by 0 bases, with 6 bases in between. The germline V gene gives CDR1 as SGDLS and CDR2 as YYNGEE. There are 14 amino acids in the CDR3, from cysteine to phenylalanine inclusive. Of all the DNA, just the CDR3 is kept, 42 bases in frame from base 1.